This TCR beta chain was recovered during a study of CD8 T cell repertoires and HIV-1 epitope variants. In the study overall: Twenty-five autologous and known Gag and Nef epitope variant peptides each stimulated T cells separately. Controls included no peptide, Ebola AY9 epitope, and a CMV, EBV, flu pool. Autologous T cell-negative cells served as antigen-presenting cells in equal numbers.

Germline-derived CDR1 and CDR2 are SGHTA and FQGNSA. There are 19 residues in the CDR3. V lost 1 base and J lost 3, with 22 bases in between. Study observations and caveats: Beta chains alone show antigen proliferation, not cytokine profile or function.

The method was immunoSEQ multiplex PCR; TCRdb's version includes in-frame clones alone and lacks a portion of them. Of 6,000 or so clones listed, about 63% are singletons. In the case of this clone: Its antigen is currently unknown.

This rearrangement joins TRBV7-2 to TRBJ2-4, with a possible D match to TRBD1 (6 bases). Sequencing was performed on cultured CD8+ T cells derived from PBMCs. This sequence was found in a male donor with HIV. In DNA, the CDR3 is TGTGCCAGCAGCTTAGGGGTTGGGGGACATTATGATGGCAAAAACATTCAGTACTTC. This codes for CASSLGVGGHYDGKNIQYF.